These T cell receptor beta chains were read from a single sample in a study of response to subunit inactivated influenza vaccine. TCRdb fed the RT-PCR reads into MiXCR, producing one record per CDR3 protein. The sample shows about 540,000 distinct CDR3 sequences, approximately 24% of them seen only once. The same data also contributed to another study, on T cells expressing NK-cell markers.

Here the sequenced sample was CD4+ T cells sorted from PBMCs, taken 12 days after vaccination. These receptors originate from a man aged 45 to 65 who received an inactivated influenza vaccine. Both conserved end residues are part of each CDR3. A D gene is named only where the DNA matches it firmly. Some rows mark clone size as missing; the rest say once, few, many or name a class of expanded clone.

CDR3 DNA: TGCGCCAGCAGCCCGACGGATCCCTCCTACGAGCAGTACTTC
CDR3 protein: CASSPTDPSYEQYF
D gene: NA
J gene: TRBJ2-7
clone size: few
V gene: TRBV5-1

CDR3 DNA: TGCAGTGCTAGGAGACTAGGTGAAAAACTGTTTTTT
CDR3 protein: CSARRLGEKLFF
D gene: NA
J gene: TRBJ1-4
clone size: few
V gene: TRBV20-1

CDR3 DNA: TGCAGTGCTAGAGATGTTAAGGGGGCGTTAGATACGCAGTATTTT
CDR3 protein: CSARDVKGALDTQYF
D gene: TRBD1
J gene: TRBJ2-3
clone size: few
V gene: TRBV20-1

CDR3 DNA: TGCAGTGCTAGAGATAAGACCCAATATCGCCCCTACGAGCAGTACTTC
CDR3 protein: CSARDKTQYRPYEQYF
D gene: NA
J gene: TRBJ2-7
clone size: NA
V gene: TRBV20-1

CDR3 DNA: TGCAGCGTGGCCGGGACTAGCGGGAGTGCCGGGGAGCTGTTTTTT
CDR3 protein: CSVAGTSGSAGELFF
D gene: TRBD2
J gene: TRBJ2-2
clone size: NA
V gene: TRBV29-1

CDR3 DNA: TGTGCCAGCAGCCAAGGAGATTACAATGAGCAGTTCTTC
CDR3 protein: CASSQGDYNEQFF
D gene: NA
J gene: TRBJ2-1
clone size: few
V gene: TRBV14

CDR3 DNA: TGTGCCAGCAGTCTTGTCCCTCGAGAGACCCAGTACTTC
CDR3 protein: CASSLVPRETQYF
D gene: NA
J gene: TRBJ2-5
clone size: NA
V gene: TRBV7-9

CDR3 DNA: TGTGCCAGTAGAGAGGTTGGACAGATCAATCAGCCCCAGCATTTT
CDR3 protein: CASREVGQINQPQHF
D gene: NA
J gene: TRBJ1-5
clone size: few
V gene: TRBV19

CDR3 DNA: TGTGCCAGCAGGTATACGGGGACAGGGAACAATGAGCAGTTCTTC
CDR3 protein: CASRYTGTGNNEQFF
D gene: TRBD1
J gene: TRBJ2-1
clone size: NA
V gene: TRBV12-3/TRBV12-4

CDR3 DNA: TGTGCCAGCAGTCCCGTACCTAGCGGGGGCGTGTACGAGCAGTACTTC
CDR3 protein: CASSPVPSGGVYEQYF
D gene: TRBD2
J gene: TRBJ2-7
clone size: NA
V gene: TRBV12-3/TRBV12-4

CDR3 DNA: TGCGCCAGCAGTCATCTGGGACAGACTACCTACGAGCAGTACTTC
CDR3 protein: CASSHLGQTTYEQYF
D gene: TRBD1
J gene: TRBJ2-7
clone size: few
V gene: TRBV23-1

CDR3 DNA: TGTGCCAGCAGTAGACTAGCGGGGGCGGAGACCCAGTACTTC
CDR3 protein: CASSRLAGAETQYF
D gene: TRBD2
J gene: TRBJ2-5
clone size: NA
V gene: TRBV12-3/TRBV12-4

CDR3 DNA: TGTGCCAGCAGCTTAATTGGGACAGGCCAAGAGACCCAGTACTTC
CDR3 protein: CASSLIGTGQETQYF
D gene: TRBD1
J gene: TRBJ2-5
clone size: NA
V gene: TRBV7-3

CDR3 DNA: TGCAGTGCTGCAGGACAGGGGGGCACAGATACGCAGTATTTT
CDR3 protein: CSAAGQGGTDTQYF
D gene: TRBD1
J gene: TRBJ2-3
clone size: NA
V gene: TRBV20-1

CDR3 DNA: TGTGCCAGCAGCTTGCCTAGCGGGGGGGCACATGAGCAGTTCTTC
CDR3 protein: CASSLPSGGAHEQFF
D gene: TRBD2
J gene: TRBJ2-1
clone size: NA
V gene: TRBV5-5

CDR3 DNA: TGCGCCAGCAGCTTGGGCCGGACAGGGGGCTATGGCTACACCTTC
CDR3 protein: CASSLGRTGGYGYTF
D gene: TRBD1
J gene: TRBJ1-2
clone size: few
V gene: TRBV5-1

CDR3 DNA: TGTGCCAGCAGTGCCCAGGTTTCGGCCAAAAACATTCAGTACTTC
CDR3 protein: CASSAQVSAKNIQYF
D gene: NA
J gene: TRBJ2-4
clone size: few
V gene: TRBV6-1

CDR3 DNA: TGCGCCAGCAGCTTGCGGTTGGGGGCGGACACTGAAGCTTTCTTT
CDR3 protein: CASSLRLGADTEAFF
D gene: NA
J gene: TRBJ1-1
clone size: NA
V gene: TRBV5-1

CDR3 DNA: TGTGCCACCAGCAGGGGACAGAGACTAGCCAAAAACATTCAGTACTTC
CDR3 protein: CATSRGQRLAKNIQYF
D gene: TRBD1
J gene: TRBJ2-4
clone size: NA
V gene: TRBV15

CDR3 DNA: TGCGCCAGCAGCCAAGAGCCGGGACAGGGAGAGACCCAGTACTTC
CDR3 protein: CASSQEPGQGETQYF
D gene: TRBD1
J gene: TRBJ2-5
clone size: NA
V gene: TRBV4-3

CDR3 DNA: TGCAGTGCTAGAGTAGTAGCGGGGGATATGAATGAGCAGTTCTTC
CDR3 protein: CSARVVAGDMNEQFF
D gene: TRBD2
J gene: TRBJ2-1
clone size: NA
V gene: TRBV20-1

CDR3 DNA: TGCGCCAGCAGCCATGACAGGGGAAGGCCCTACAATGAGCAGTTCTTC
CDR3 protein: CASSHDRGRPYNEQFF
D gene: TRBD1
J gene: TRBJ2-1
clone size: NA
V gene: TRBV4-3

CDR3 DNA: TGTGCCAGCAGCTCTTACCCTTCACTAGCAAACTCCTACAATGAGCAGTTCTTC
CDR3 protein: CASSSYPSLANSYNEQFF
D gene: NA
J gene: TRBJ2-1
clone size: NA
V gene: TRBV11-2

CDR3 DNA: TGTGCCAGCAGCCGGGGACTAGTAAGGGTAAGGGAGCAGTTCTTC
CDR3 protein: CASSRGLVRVREQFF
D gene: TRBD2
J gene: TRBJ2-1
clone size: few
V gene: TRBV5-6

CDR3 DNA: TGTGCCAGCAGTGATGCCGTAAGGAGGAGCACAGATACGCAGTATTTT
CDR3 protein: CASSDAVRRSTDTQYF
D gene: NA
J gene: TRBJ2-3
clone size: NA
V gene: TRBV2

CDR3 DNA: TGCAGCGTTGAAACCGACCTCCAAGAGACCCAGTACTTC
CDR3 protein: CSVETDLQETQYF
D gene: NA
J gene: TRBJ2-5
clone size: once
V gene: TRBV29-1

CDR3 DNA: TGTGCCAGCAGCCGAGGGACAGGGTGGGACACCGGGGAGCTGTTTTTT
CDR3 protein: CASSRGTGWDTGELFF
D gene: TRBD1
J gene: TRBJ2-2
clone size: once
V gene: TRBV13

CDR3 DNA: TGTGCCAGCAGGACAGGGGGGTACTCTGGAAACACCATATATTTT
CDR3 protein: CASRTGGYSGNTIYF
D gene: TRBD1
J gene: TRBJ1-3
clone size: few
V gene: TRBV6-1

CDR3 DNA: TGTGCCAGCAGCCAAGATTTCACGATACAAGAGACCCAGTACTTC
CDR3 protein: CASSQDFTIQETQYF
D gene: NA
J gene: TRBJ2-5
clone size: NA
V gene: TRBV3-1

CDR3 DNA: TGCAGTGCGGGGAGACAGGGGGGTCAGACCCAGTACTTC
CDR3 protein: CSAGRQGGQTQYF
D gene: TRBD1
J gene: TRBJ2-5
clone size: NA
V gene: TRBV20-1

CDR3 DNA: TGTGCCAGCAGAAATAGCGGAACAGATACGCAGTATTTT
CDR3 protein: CASRNSGTDTQYF
D gene: NA
J gene: TRBJ2-3
clone size: NA
V gene: TRBV7-2

CDR3 DNA: TGTGCCAGCAGTTCGTCCGGGACCAAGGAGACCCAGTACTTC
CDR3 protein: CASSSSGTKETQYF
D gene: NA
J gene: TRBJ2-5
clone size: NA
V gene: TRBV28

CDR3 DNA: TGTGCCACCGGTAAAGCGGGCACAGATACGCAGTATTTT
CDR3 protein: CATGKAGTDTQYF
D gene: NA
J gene: TRBJ2-3
clone size: few
V gene: TRBV28

CDR3 DNA: TGTGCCAGCGATCGGGGTTACACCGGGGAGCTGTTTTTT
CDR3 protein: CASDRGYTGELFF
D gene: NA
J gene: TRBJ2-2
clone size: few
V gene: TRBV5-6

CDR3 DNA: TGTGCCAGCGCCTCGGGCACCTCGAACACTGAAGCTTTCTTT
CDR3 protein: CASASGTSNTEAFF
D gene: NA
J gene: TRBJ1-1
clone size: NA
V gene: TRBV28

CDR3 DNA: TGCAGCGGTTGGAATGTCTATGGCTACACCTTC
CDR3 protein: CSGWNVYGYTF
D gene: NA
J gene: TRBJ1-2
clone size: NA
V gene: TRBV29-1

CDR3 DNA: TGCGCCAGCAGCTTGACCGGGACAGGGGCCCAAAACATTCAGTACTTC
CDR3 protein: CASSLTGTGAQNIQYF
D gene: TRBD1
J gene: TRBJ2-4
clone size: once
V gene: TRBV5-1

CDR3 DNA: TGTGCCAGCAGCCAAGCCACGAACACCGGGGAGCTGTTTTTT
CDR3 protein: CASSQATNTGELFF
D gene: NA
J gene: TRBJ2-2
clone size: NA
V gene: TRBV4-2

CDR3 DNA: TGTGCCAGCACACGCCACCCGGGGCCAGACGAGCAGTACTTC
CDR3 protein: CASTRHPGPDEQYF
D gene: NA
J gene: TRBJ2-7
clone size: few
V gene: TRBV12-3/TRBV12-4

CDR3 DNA: TGTGCCAGCAGCGGCGACAGGACATTGGTCTCCACCTTC
CDR3 protein: CASSGDRTLVSTF
D gene: NA
J gene: TRBJ1-2
clone size: many
V gene: TRBV7-2

CDR3 DNA: TGTGCCAGCTCGGGGACAGGGGCGTCAAGAGAGACCCAGTACTTC
CDR3 protein: CASSGTGASRETQYF
D gene: TRBD1
J gene: TRBJ2-5
clone size: NA
V gene: TRBV28

CDR3 DNA: TGTGCCAGCAGTTACCCACGAGGGGTCTCCTACGAGCAGTACTTC
CDR3 protein: CASSYPRGVSYEQYF
D gene: NA
J gene: TRBJ2-7
clone size: NA
V gene: TRBV6-2/TRBV6-3

CDR3 DNA: TGTGCCATCAGTGAGGTGGGGGGTGGCTACGAGCAGTACTTC
CDR3 protein: CAISEVGGGYEQYF
D gene: NA
J gene: TRBJ2-7
clone size: few
V gene: TRBV10-3

CDR3 DNA: TGCGCCAGCAGCCGTGGGGAAAAAACCTACAATGAGCAGTTCTTC
CDR3 protein: CASSRGEKTYNEQFF
D gene: NA
J gene: TRBJ2-1
clone size: many
V gene: TRBV5-1

CDR3 DNA: TGTGCCAGCAGCTTAGAAACTGAAGCTTTCTTT
CDR3 protein: CASSLETEAFF
D gene: NA
J gene: TRBJ1-1
clone size: many
V gene: TRBV7-2

CDR3 DNA: TGTGCCGTAGGGACAGGGGGCGTCTACGAGCAGTACTTC
CDR3 protein: CAVGTGGVYEQYF
D gene: TRBD1
J gene: TRBJ2-7
clone size: NA
V gene: TRBV7-6

CDR3 DNA: TGCGCCAGCAGCCAAGATCTCAGGGCCCCTGGGGCCAACGTCCTGACTTTC
CDR3 protein: CASSQDLRAPGANVLTF
D gene: NA
J gene: TRBJ2-6
clone size: NA
V gene: TRBV4-3

CDR3 DNA: TGTGCCTGTACCCGGGACAGCAACACTGAAGCTTTCTTT
CDR3 protein: CACTRDSNTEAFF
D gene: TRBD1
J gene: TRBJ1-1
clone size: NA
V gene: TRBV30

CDR3 DNA: TGTGCCAGCAGTACAGGACAGTACCAAGAGACCCAGTACTTC
CDR3 protein: CASSTGQYQETQYF
D gene: NA
J gene: TRBJ2-5
clone size: NA
V gene: TRBV12-3/TRBV12-4

CDR3 DNA: TGTGCCAGCTCACCCCCGCAGGGTTTGAGCACTGAAGCTTTCTTT
CDR3 protein: CASSPPQGLSTEAFF
D gene: NA
J gene: TRBJ1-1
clone size: few
V gene: TRBV18

CDR3 DNA: TGTGCCAGCACCCCACGAGGCACTAGCGGGAGATACCAATCCTACAATGAGCAGTTCTTC
CDR3 protein: CASTPRGTSGRYQSYNEQFF
D gene: TRBD2
J gene: TRBJ2-1
clone size: NA
V gene: TRBV11-2

CDR3 DNA: TGCAGTGCTAGGGTTATACCCGGGACTATTGGCACAGATACGCAGTATTTT
CDR3 protein: CSARVIPGTIGTDTQYF
D gene: TRBD2
J gene: TRBJ2-3
clone size: many
V gene: TRBV20-1

CDR3 DNA: TGTGCCAGCAGCTTAGGGGTCGGGAGGTCTAGCACAGATACGCAGTATTTT
CDR3 protein: CASSLGVGRSSTDTQYF
D gene: TRBD2
J gene: TRBJ2-3
clone size: NA
V gene: TRBV7-2

CDR3 DNA: TGTGCCAGCAGCGTCTTGGGACAGGGGAAGACAGATACGCAGTATTTT
CDR3 protein: CASSVLGQGKTDTQYF
D gene: TRBD1
J gene: TRBJ2-3
clone size: NA
V gene: TRBV7-2

CDR3 DNA: TGTGCCAGCAGCTTAACTACCTATGGGGAGCAGTACTTC
CDR3 protein: CASSLTTYGEQYF
D gene: NA
J gene: TRBJ2-7
clone size: NA
V gene: TRBV7-2